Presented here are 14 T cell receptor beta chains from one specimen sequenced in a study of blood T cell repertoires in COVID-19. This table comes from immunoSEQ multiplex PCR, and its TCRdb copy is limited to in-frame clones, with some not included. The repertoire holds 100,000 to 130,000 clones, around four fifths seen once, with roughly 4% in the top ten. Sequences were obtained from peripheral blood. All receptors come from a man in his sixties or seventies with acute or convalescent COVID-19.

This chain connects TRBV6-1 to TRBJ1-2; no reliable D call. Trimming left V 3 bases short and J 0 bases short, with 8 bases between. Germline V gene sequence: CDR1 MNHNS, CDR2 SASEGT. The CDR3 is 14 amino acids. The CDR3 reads CASSEGPANYGYTF. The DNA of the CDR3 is TGTGCCAGCAGTGAGGGCCCAGCTAACTATGGCTACACCTTC.

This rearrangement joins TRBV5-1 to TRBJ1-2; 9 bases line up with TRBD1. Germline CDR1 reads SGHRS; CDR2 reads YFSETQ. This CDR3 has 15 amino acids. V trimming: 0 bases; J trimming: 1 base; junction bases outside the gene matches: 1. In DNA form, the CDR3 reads TGCGCCAGCAGCTTGGGGACAGGGGTTAACTATGGCTACACCTTC. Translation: CASSLGTGVNYGYTF.

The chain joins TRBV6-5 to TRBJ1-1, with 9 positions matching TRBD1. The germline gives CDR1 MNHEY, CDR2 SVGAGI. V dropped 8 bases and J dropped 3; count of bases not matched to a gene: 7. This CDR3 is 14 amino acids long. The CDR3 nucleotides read TGTGCCAGCCTCCGGAGACAGGGGGACACTGAAGCTTTCTTT. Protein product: CASLRRQGDTEAFF.

The CDR3: CASSIAGLAGNEQFF. DNA for the CDR3: TGTGCCAGTAGTATAGCAGGACTAGCGGGCAATGAGCAGTTCTTC. The V gene is TRBV19, the J gene TRBJ2-1; 11 positions match TRBD2. The ends lost 1 base at V and 6 bases at J; junction bases unmatched: 2. Germline CDR1 LNHDA, CDR2 SQIVND (reference sequence). This CDR3 region has 15 residues.

This CDR3 reads CASSWGLAGSNEQFF. The CDR3 nucleotides read TGCGCCAGCAGCTGGGGACTAGCGGGGAGTAATGAGCAGTTCTTC. V is TRBV5-1 and J is TRBJ2-1, with TRBD2 identical over 13 bases. The CDR3 covers 15 residues. The germline CDR1 and CDR2 sequences are SGHRS and YFSETQ. V dropped 3 bases and J dropped 7; count of bases not matched to a gene: 4. Combining the CDR3 with reference TRBV5-1 and TRBJ2-1 gives the whole variable domain KAGVTQTPRYLIKTRGQQVTLSCSPISGHRSVSWYQQTPGQGLQFLFEYFSETQRNKGNFPGRFSGRQFSNSRSEMNVSTLELGDSALYLCASSWGLAGSNEQFFGPGTRLTVL.

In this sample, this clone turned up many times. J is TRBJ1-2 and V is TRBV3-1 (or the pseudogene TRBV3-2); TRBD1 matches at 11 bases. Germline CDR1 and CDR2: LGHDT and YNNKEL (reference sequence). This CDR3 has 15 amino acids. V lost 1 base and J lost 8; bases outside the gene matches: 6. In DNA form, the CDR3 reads TGTGCCAGCAGCCAAGGGGACAGGGGGGAACGGGGCTACACCTTC. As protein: CASSQGDRGERGYTF.

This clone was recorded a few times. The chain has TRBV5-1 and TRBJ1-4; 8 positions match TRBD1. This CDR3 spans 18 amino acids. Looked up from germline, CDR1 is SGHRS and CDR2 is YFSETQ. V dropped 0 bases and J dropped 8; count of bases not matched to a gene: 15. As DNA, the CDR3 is TGCGCCAGCAGCTTGGTACTACTTAGTCGGACAGGGATCGAAAAACTGTTTTTT. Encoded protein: CASSLVLLSRTGIEKLFF.

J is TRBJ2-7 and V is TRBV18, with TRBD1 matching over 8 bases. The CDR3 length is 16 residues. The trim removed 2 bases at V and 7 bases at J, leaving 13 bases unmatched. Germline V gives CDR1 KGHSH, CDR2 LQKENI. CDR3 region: CASSPYGQGLPWEQYF. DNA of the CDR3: TGTGCCAGCTCACCATACGGACAGGGCTTGCCTTGGGAGCAGTACTTC.

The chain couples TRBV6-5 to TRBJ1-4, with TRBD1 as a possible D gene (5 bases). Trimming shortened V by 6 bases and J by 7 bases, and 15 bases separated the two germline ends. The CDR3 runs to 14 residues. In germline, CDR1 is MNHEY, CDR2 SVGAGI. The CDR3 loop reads CASSSAWGGEKLFF. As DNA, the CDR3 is TGTGCCAGCAGCTCCGCCTGGGGGGGTGAAAAACTGTTTTTT.

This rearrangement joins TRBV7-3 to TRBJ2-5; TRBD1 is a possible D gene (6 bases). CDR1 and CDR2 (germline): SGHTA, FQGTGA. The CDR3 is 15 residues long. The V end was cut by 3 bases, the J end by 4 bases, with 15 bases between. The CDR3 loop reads CASSFEGGWGETQYF. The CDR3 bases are TGTGCCAGCAGCTTTGAAGGGGGTTGGGGAGAGACCCAGTACTTC.

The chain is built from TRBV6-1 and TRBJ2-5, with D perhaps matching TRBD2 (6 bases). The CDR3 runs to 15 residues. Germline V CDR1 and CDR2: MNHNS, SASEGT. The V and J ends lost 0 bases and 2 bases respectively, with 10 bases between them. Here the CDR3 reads CASSEAGTLQETQYF. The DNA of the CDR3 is TGTGCCAGCAGTGAAGCTGGGACTTTACAAGAGACCCAGTACTTC.

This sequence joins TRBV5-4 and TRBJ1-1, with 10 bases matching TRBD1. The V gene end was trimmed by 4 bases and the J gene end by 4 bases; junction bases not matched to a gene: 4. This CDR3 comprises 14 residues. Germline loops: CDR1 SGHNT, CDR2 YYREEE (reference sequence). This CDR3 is CASSLTGGLTEAFF. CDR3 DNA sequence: TGTGCCAGCAGCCTGACAGGGGGCCTCACTGAAGCTTTCTTT.

The CDR3 DNA is TGTGCCATCAGTGCCGGACAGGGCAACACAGATACGCAGTATTTT. Protein: CAISAGQGNTDTQYF. The chain links TRBV10-3 to TRBJ2-3; 8 bases line up with TRBD1. The V segment lost 4 bases and the J segment 2 bases; nucleotides outside the gene matches: 5. Germline V gene sequence: CDR1 ENHRY, CDR2 SYGVKD. The CDR3 is made up of 15 amino acids.

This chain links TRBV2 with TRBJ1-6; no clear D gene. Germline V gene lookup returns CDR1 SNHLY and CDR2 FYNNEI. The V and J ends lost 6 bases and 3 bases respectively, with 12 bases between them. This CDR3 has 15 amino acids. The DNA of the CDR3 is TGTGCCAGCAGCGAACGACAACTCTATAATTCACCCCTCCACTTT. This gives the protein CASSERQLYNSPLHF.